This T cell receptor (beta chain) was profiled in a study of regulatory T cells in long-lasting Graves disease. The wider study: Graves' patients who were just diagnosed had used antithyroid drugs for under 3 months.

Through Arm-PCR of CDR3 regions and iRepertoire HTBI primers, TCR beta libraries were built. Each CDR3 protein is one row after TCRdb ran MiXCR on the multiplex PCR reads. The table includes about 450,000 distinct CDR3 sequences, 14% detected once. The time point is: newly diagnosed GD, antithyroid drugs for less than 3 months. Construction of the TCR library relied on RNA isolated from PBMCs. This clonotype was observed a handful of times. Germline V gene data show CDR1 as ENHRY and CDR2 as SYGVKD. CDR3 size: 17 residues. Trimming at V came to 6 bases and at J to 5 bases, leaving 11 bases not matched to a gene. This same sample was also part of a study on T cells in Graves' hyperthyroidism and ophthalmopathy. As that study records: Through a model of 13 V-J features, ophthalmopathy was separated from stable hyperthyroidism.

The source is a woman in her fifties or sixties with Graves disease. The sequencing used peripheral blood mononuclear cells (PBMCs), collected at new diagnosis, from a patient treated with antithyroid drugs. The gene calls are TRBV10-3 and TRBJ2-1; 12 bases align to TRBD2. Here the CDR3 reads CAISAILAGGPDNEQFF. CDR3 bases: TGTGCCATCAGCGCAATTCTAGCGGGAGGGCCAGACAATGAGCAGTTCTTC.